The text below deals with one T cell receptor beta chain. These data originate in a study of blood T cell repertoires in COVID-19. As for the study in general: The United States, Italy and Spain were the sources of the acute and convalescent COVID-19 samples.

Produced via immunoSEQ multiplex PCR; TCRdb's table is partial and in-frame only. Of 150,000 to 200,000 clones listed, over 80% are singletons. The CDR3 has 13 residues. Looked up from germline, CDR1 is LGHNA and CDR2 is YSLEER. With 2 bases removed from V and 3 bases from J, the gap between germline ends came to 7 bases. This sequence joins TRBV4-3 and TRBJ1-2; D gene unclear. The receptor was derived from a woman in her 30s with acute or convalescent COVID-19. Sequenced: peripheral blood. CDR3 in DNA: TGCGCCAGCAGCCAACGAGTTGACTATGGCTACACCTTC. It translates to CASSQRVDYGYTF.